The 14 T cell receptor beta chains listed next were all sequenced from one sample in a study of blood T cell repertoires in COVID-19. Data came from immunoSEQ multiplex PCR; TCRdb stores just in-frame clones and leaves some out. The repertoire includes some 220,000 clones, 86% of them detected once, and over 3% sits in the top ten. Material: PBMCs or T cells enriched from blood (not recorded which). Receptor source: a woman between 40 and 50 years old with acute COVID-19.

This clone was recorded a few times. The V call is TRBV6-2 or TRBV6-3, the J call TRBJ1-6; D remains unclear. The germline V and J ends were trimmed by 2 bases and 5 bases, with 7 bases remaining between them. Looked up from germline, CDR1 is MNHEY and CDR2 is SVGEGT. This CDR3 spans 14 amino acids. The chain's CDR3 is CASSYTINNSPLHF. The CDR3 nucleotides read TGTGCCAGCAGTTACACAATCAATAATTCACCCCTCCACTTT.

This clone was picked up a small number of times. The rearrangement joins TRBV24-1 to TRBJ2-6, with TRBD1 matching 8 bases. Looked up from germline, CDR1 is KGHDR and CDR2 is SFDVKD. V lost 7 bases, J lost 2 bases, and 9 bases stayed unmatched. The CDR3 consists of 17 residues. This chain's CDR3 is CATSEDRVHPGANVLTF. CDR3 in DNA: TGTGCCACCAGCGAGGACAGGGTTCACCCTGGGGCCAACGTCCTGACTTTC.

This chain connects TRBV5-1 to TRBJ2-1; D is perhaps TRBD2 (6 bases). The CDR3 spans 17 residues. The germline V gene encodes CDR1 SGHRS and CDR2 YFSETQ. V was shortened by 7 bases and J by 0 bases, with 20 bases between the two germline ends. The CDR3 sequence is CASQFFPSSDSYNEQFF. For the CDR3, the DNA is TGCGCCAGCCAATTTTTCCCCTCTAGCGACTCCTACAATGAGCAGTTCTTC.

Only a few counts were recorded for this clone. The V gene is TRBV4-1, the J gene TRBJ1-3; TRBD1 matches 12 bases. The V and J ends lost 4 bases and 0 bases, in that order; junction bases with no gene match: 7. The CDR3 extends over 18 amino acids. Germline-derived CDR1 and CDR2 are MGHRA and YSYEKL. The chain's CDR3 is CASSLRDRGLSSGNTIYF. CDR3 coding DNA: TGCGCCAGCAGCCTCCGGGACAGGGGGCTCAGCTCTGGAAACACCATATATTTT.

This clone was seen only once. Other DNA sequences in this sample translate to the same CDR3. The chain couples TRBV29-1 to TRBJ1-1; TRBD1 matches 8 bases. The trim removed 5 bases at V and 1 base at J, leaving 3 bases unmatched. The length of the CDR3 is 13 residues. Germline CDR1 reads SQVTM; CDR2 reads ANQGSEA. This CDR3 is CSVLGTGNTEAFF. CDR3 sequence (DNA): TGCAGCGTTCTTGGGACAGGGAACACTGAAGCTTTCTTT.

To note about this clone: Compared with germline, one end of the junction differs, possibly owing to a read error. The chain combines TRBV29-1 with TRBJ1-2; 7 bases are shared with TRBD1. This CDR3 is built from 14 residues. Germline-derived CDR1 and CDR2 are SQVTM and ANQGSEA. The CDR3, as DNA: TGCAGCGTCGAAGCCTCCTACAGGGGCCGCGGCTACACCTTC. Protein product: CSVEASYRGRGYTF.

The genes are TRBV3-1 (or the pseudogene TRBV3-2) and TRBJ1-3; the D gene is possibly TRBD1 (6 bases). V lost 4 bases and J lost 2, with 18 bases in between. The CDR3 has 17 amino acids. Germline loops: CDR1 LGHDT, CDR2 YNNKEL (reference sequence). This CDR3 is CASSLRSLTGPGNTIYF. The CDR3 region has the DNA TGTGCCAGCAGCCTCCGTTCCTTAACAGGGCCTGGAAACACCATATATTTT.

The chain couples TRBV12-5 to TRBJ1-2; the match to TRBD1 covers 9 bases. CDR1 and CDR2 (germline): LGHNT, FRNRAP. V gave up 2 bases and J gave up 3 bases; unmatched junction bases: 13. The CDR3 contains 18 residues. CDR3 DNA: TGTGCTAGTGGTTTGCTAGGGACAGGGTGGAACTCTGACTATGGCTACACCTTC. Encoded protein: CASGLLGTGWNSDYGYTF.

The chain links TRBV24-1 to TRBJ1-2; D is unclear. Germline V CDR1 and CDR2: KGHDR, SFDVKD. Trimming pared 3 bases from V and 4 bases from J, leaving 14 bases between. CDR3 size: 15 residues. CDR3 loop: CATSDDVRGPYGYTF. The CDR3 bases are TGTGCCACCAGTGATGACGTGCGAGGCCCCTATGGCTACACCTTC.

V and J are TRBV4-1 and TRBJ1-6; D call uncertain. Germline V lookup: CDR1 MGHRA, CDR2 YSYEKL. V lost 4 bases and J lost 6, with 13 bases in between. This CDR3 spans 15 amino acids. The CDR3 region is CASSPSPTSNSPLHF. The DNA of the CDR3 is TGCGCCAGCAGCCCCTCGCCGACAAGTAATTCACCCCTCCACTTT.

This chain uses TRBV9 with TRBJ1-2; 7 nucleotides agree with TRBD1. The CDR3 contains 15 residues. V dropped 4 bases and J dropped 4; count of bases not matched to a gene: 10. Germline V gene data show CDR1 as SGDLS and CDR2 as YYNGEE. CDR3 DNA sequence: TGTGCCAGCAGCACTATTGGACAGGATTTCTATGGCTACACCTTC. Translated, it gives CASSTIGQDFYGYTF. The variable domain in full, completed from reference TRBV9 and TRBJ1-2, reads DSGVTQTPKHLITATGQRVTLRCSPRSGDLSVYWYQQSLDQGLQFLIQYYNGEERAKGNILERFSAQQFPDLHSELNLSSLELGDSALYFCASSTIGQDFYGYTFGSGTRLTVV.

The rearrangement uses TRBV28 and TRBJ1-2, with TRBD1 as a possible D gene (5 bases). The germline V and J ends were trimmed by 5 bases and 8 bases, with 15 bases remaining between them. In germline, CDR1 is MDHEN, CDR2 SYDVKM. This CDR3 has 13 amino acids. CDR3 sequence: CASSRGAREGYTF. The CDR3 DNA reads TGTGCCAGCAGTCGCGGGGCAAGGGAGGGCTACACCTTC.

The J gene is TRBJ2-1, the V gene TRBV19; no reliable D call. CDR3 length equals 13 residues. Germline-derived CDR1 and CDR2 are LNHDA and SQIVND (reference sequence). V shed 10 bases and J shed 4 bases, with 14 bases lying between them. Here the CDR3 reads CATSPLGYNEQFF. In DNA, the CDR3 is TGTGCCACCTCCCCCCTCGGGTACAATGAGCAGTTCTTC. Supplemented by reference TRBV19 and TRBJ2-1, the full variable domain reads DGGITQSPKYLFRKEGQNVTLSCEQNLNHDAMYWYRQDPGQGLRLIYYSQIVNDFQKGDIAEGYSVSREKKESFPLTVTSAQKNPTAFYLCATSPLGYNEQFFGPGTRLTVL.

The chain links TRBV5-6 to TRBJ2-3; a weak D match, TRBD1 (6 bases). The CDR3 runs to 13 residues. Looked up from germline, CDR1 is SGHDT and CDR2 is YYEEEE. V dropped 3 bases and J dropped 4 bases, with 9 bases sitting between them. CDR3 loop: CASSWGLPDTQYF. Written as DNA, the CDR3 is TGTGCCAGCAGCTGGGGGCTTCCAGATACGCAGTATTTT.